The rows below give T cell receptor beta chains drawn from one sample of a study of PD-1 blockade in classical Hodgkin lymphoma. TCRdb's table, derived via immunoSEQ multiplex PCR, lists solely in-frame clones and lacks some. This table holds 12,000 or so clones, 80% to 90% found once. This material consisted of CD8+ T cells from blood, taken before the fourth cycle of nivolumab. The receptors originated from a human donor with classical Hodgkin lymphoma. The donor label of this sample is uncertain. The CDR3 runs from the conserved cysteine through the conserved F or W. D genes are given only for firm matches. Clone size, where shown, is once, few, many, or a class for clones that have expanded.

V gene	J gene	clone size	D gene	CDR3 protein	CDR3 DNA
TRBV6-5	TRBJ1-1	.	.	CASSYGGNTEAFF	TGTGCCAGCAGTTACGGCGGAAACACTGAAGCTTTCTTT
TRBV15	TRBJ1-5	few	.	CATSRDRDSNQPQHF	TGTGCCACCAGCAGAGATCGCGATAGCAATCAGCCCCAGCATTTT
TRBV21-1	TRBJ2-2	.	.	CASSKGPGHKTNTGELFF	TGTGCCAGCAGCAAGGGTCCGGGACACAAAACGAACACCGGGGAGCTGTTTTTT
TRBV7-9	TRBJ2-3	.	.	CASSFGTDTQYF	TGTGCCAGCAGCTTCGGCACAGATACGCAGTATTTT
TRBV2	TRBJ2-1	once	.	CASSEELGNEQFF	TGTGCCAGCAGTGAAGAACTGGGCAATGAGCAGTTCTTC
TRBV4-1	TRBJ1-5	few	.	CASSHGQINQPQHF	TGCGCCAGCAGCCATGGACAGATCAATCAGCCCCAGCATTTT
TRBV5-1	TRBJ2-5	.	TRBD2	CASSIAGEETQYF	TGCGCCAGCAGCATAGCGGGAGAAGAGACCCAGTACTTC
TRBV19	TRBJ1-5	medium-sized	.	CASSLALGIYNQPQHF	TGTGCCAGTAGTCTCGCCCTTGGCATTTACAATCAGCCCCAGCATTTT
TRBV30	TRBJ2-3	.	TRBD2	CAWEEREGTDTQYF	TGTGCCTGGGAAGAGCGGGAGGGCACAGATACGCAGTATTTT
TRBV5-4	TRBJ2-3	once	TRBD2	CASAAGGGTDTQYF	TGTGCCAGCGCTGCGGGGGGCGGGACAGATACGCAGTATTTT
TRBV14	TRBJ2-3	.	.	CASSQEMDTDTQYF	TGTGCCAGCAGCCAAGAAATGGACACAGATACGCAGTATTTT
TRBV5-4	TRBJ1-3	.	.	CASSPGAQTAFSGNTIYF	TGTGCCAGCAGCCCCGGGGCGCAGACTGCTTTCTCTGGAAACACCATATATTTT
TRBV4-3	TRBJ2-7	.	.	CASSQEGSSYEQYF	TGCGCCAGCAGCCAAGAAGGCAGCTCCTACGAGCAGTACTTC
TRBV30	TRBJ2-7	once	.	CAWCPDSSEQYF	TGTGCCTGGTGTCCCGATTCGTCCGAGCAGTACTTC
TRBV6-5	TRBJ2-7	few	.	CASSSRGSEQYF	TGTGCCAGCAGTTCAAGGGGTAGCGAGCAGTACTTC
TRBV29-1	TRBJ2-7	few	.	CSVGDSYEQYF	TGCAGCGTAGGGGACTCCTACGAGCAGTACTTC
TRBV6-5	TRBJ1-2	large	TRBD1	CASRKQGAGYGYTF	TGTGCCAGCAGAAAACAGGGGGCGGGGTATGGCTACACCTTC
TRBV30	TRBJ2-1	.	TRBD2	CAWSVLAGGFYNEQFF	TGTGCCTGGAGTGTACTAGCGGGAGGATTCTACAATGAGCAGTTCTTC
TRBV4-1	TRBJ2-1	once	.	CASSQGPTPSSYNEQFF	TGCGCCAGCAGCCAAGGGCCAACCCCCTCCTCCTACAATGAGCAGTTCTTC
TRBV7-9	TRBJ2-3	.	.	CASSPWRGGRTDTQYF	TGTGCCAGCAGTCCATGGAGAGGGGGTCGCACAGATACGCAGTATTTT
TRBV7-9	TRBJ1-2	once	TRBD1	CASSLGAGGDYGYTF	TGTGCCAGCAGCTTAGGCGCAGGGGGCGACTATGGCTACACCTTC
TRBV13	TRBJ2-5	.	.	CASSLRGELETQYF	TGTGCCAGCAGCCTCAGAGGAGAGTTGGAGACCCAGTACTTC
TRBV7-6	TRBJ1-3	.	.	CASSAQGDWVSGNTIYF	TGTGCCAGCAGCGCCCAAGGGGACTGGGTCTCTGGAAACACCATATATTTT
TRBV9	TRBJ2-2	.	.	CASSVLGSTGELFF	TGTGCCAGCAGCGTGTTAGGGAGCACCGGGGAGCTGTTTTTT
TRBV27	TRBJ2-1	.	.	CASSSRGEQFF	TGTGCCAGCAGTTCCCGGGGGGAGCAGTTCTTC
TRBV4-1	TRBJ2-7	.	TRBD2	CASSQDGLAGVGYEQYF	TGCGCCAGCAGCCAAGATGGATTAGCGGGAGTAGGGTACGAGCAGTACTTC
TRBV15	TRBJ2-1	once	.	CATSREFWLAFDEQFF	TGTGCCACCAGCAGAGAATTTTGGCTAGCGTTCGATGAGCAGTTCTTC
TRBV14	TRBJ1-2	.	.	CASSFISHPENYGYTF	TGTGCCAGCAGCTTCATCTCTCACCCGGAGAACTATGGCTACACCTTC
TRBV7-9	TRBJ1-4	.	TRBD1	CASSLGPGGTNEKLFF	TGTGCCAGCAGCTTAGGCCCAGGGGGTACTAATGAAAAACTGTTTTTT
TRBV28	TRBJ1-3	.	.	CASSLTSSGNTIYF	TGTGCCAGCAGCCTCACGTCGTCAGGAAACACCATATATTTT
TRBV2	TRBJ1-2	.	.	CASRGTVNYGYTF	TGTGCCAGCAGGGGGACGGTTAACTATGGCTACACCTTC
TRBV5-6	TRBJ2-7	.	.	CASSLAARRDGFEQYF	TGTGCCAGCAGCTTGGCCGCCAGAAGAGATGGGTTCGAGCAGTACTTC
TRBV5-1	TRBJ2-1	.	TRBD1	CASSYLPRGQGINEQFF	TGCGCCAGCAGCTACCTCCCCCGGGGACAGGGCATAAATGAGCAGTTCTTC
TRBV5-5	TRBJ2-7	.	TRBD1	CASSLWTGGSSYEQYF	TGTGCCAGCAGCTTGTGGACAGGGGGGAGCTCCTACGAGCAGTACTTC
TRBV7-6	TRBJ2-2	.	.	CASSLVTGELFF	TGTGCCAGCAGCTTAGTGACCGGGGAGCTGTTTTTT
TRBV5-4	TRBJ2-7	.	.	CASSPPGGAGEQYF	TGTGCCAGCAGCCCTCCGGGGGGCGCGGGGGAGCAGTACTTC
TRBV2	TRBJ1-3	.	.	CASSDPQIGFSGNTIYF	TGTGCCAGCAGCGACCCACAAATAGGCTTCTCTGGAAACACCATATATTTT
TRBV29-1	TRBJ2-1	.	TRBD2	CSVVVSGTSRFYNEQFF	TGCAGCGTTGTAGTCAGCGGGACTAGCCGATTCTACAATGAGCAGTTCTTC